The source of this T cell receptor (beta chain) is a study of blood T cell repertoires in COVID-19. The overall study: Spain, Italy and the United States supplied samples that represented acute and convalescent COVID-19.

Study processing details: Reference gene primer amplification in the assay estimated nucleated cell counts. The method was immunoSEQ multiplex PCR; TCRdb's version includes in-frame clones alone and lacks a portion of them. V and J calls and clone size follow that table, whereas D and trimming were derived from the DNA. There are fewer than 350,000 clones in the sample; around 85% occur only once, and around 7.8% lies in the top ten. The CDR3 sequence is 11 residues long. Per the germline V gene, CDR1 is SQVTM and CDR2 is ANQGSEA. The junction had 3 bases not matched to a gene; V was cut back by 7 bases and J by 6 bases.

The sample taken for sequencing was peripheral blood. The sequence was collected from a human donor in a cohort sampled during active COVID-19. V is TRBV29-1 and J is TRBJ2-1, with 7 bases fitting TRBD1. Here the CDR3 DNA reads TGCAGCGCGGGACAGCCCAATGAGCAGTTCTTC. It yields the protein CSAGQPNEQFF.